Below, 23 T cell receptor beta chains from the same sample are listed, as sequenced in a study of blood T cell repertoires in COVID-19. Here immunoSEQ multiplex PCR was the method, and the copy in TCRdb shows in-frame clones only, minus some. Of roughly 100,000 clones in the sample, about 76% were seen once. The specimen was peripheral blood. All receptors come from a woman over 75 with acute or convalescent COVID-19.

The chain joins TRBV28 to TRBJ2-1; TRBD2 agrees at 12 bases. After removal of 4 bases from V and 6 bases from J, the junction contained 7 bases not matched to a gene. CDR1 MDHEN and CDR2 SYDVKM come from the germline V gene. CDR3 length: 16 amino acids. Here the CDR3 reads CASSSNLAGGFNEQFF. The CDR3 DNA follows: TGTGCCAGCAGTTCAAATCTAGCGGGAGGGTTCAATGAGCAGTTCTTC.

The chain combines TRBV27 with TRBJ1-6; 7 bases line up with TRBD1. Germline V gene sequence: CDR1 MNHEY, CDR2 SMNVEV (reference sequence). There are 14 residues in the CDR3. The trim removed 5 bases at V and 5 bases at J, leaving 3 bases unmatched. CDR3 sequence: CASSAGQHNSPLHF. The CDR3, as DNA: TGTGCCAGCAGTGCGGGACAGCATAATTCACCCCTCCACTTT.

This clone was recorded many times. CDR3 loop: CASQSAANTGELFF. The DNA for the CDR3 is TGTGCCAGCCAGTCGGCGGCGAACACCGGGGAGCTGTTTTTT. The J gene is TRBJ2-2, the V gene TRBV2, with D uncertain. The CDR3 spans 14 residues. The germline CDR1 and CDR2 sequences are SNHLY and FYNNEI. Deletions cut 8 bases from V and 0 bases from J, with 10 bases between.

CDR3 amino acids: CASSLDRANNEQFF. DNA of the CDR3: TGTGCCAGCAGCCTGGACAGGGCGAACAATGAGCAGTTCTTC. This chain joins TRBV5-4 and TRBJ2-1; 8 nucleotides align to TRBD1. Germline V CDR1 and CDR2: SGHNT, YYREEE (reference sequence). With 4 bases clipped from V and 5 bases from J, the junction kept 5 bases outside the gene matches. The CDR3 runs 14 residues.

The J gene is TRBJ1-2, the V gene TRBV11-1; 7 nucleotides agree with TRBD1. Germline CDR1 reads SGHAT; CDR2 reads FQDESV (reference sequence). V shed 5 bases, J shed 7 bases, and the junction held 7 bases outside the gene matches. The CDR3 loop spans 13 amino acids. CDR3 coding DNA: TGTGCCAGCAGCGGCGACAGGGAACGTGGCTACACCTTC. It encodes CASSGDRERGYTF. The full variable domain, in which reference TRBV11-1 and TRBJ1-2 provide the parts outside the CDR3, is EAEVAQSPRYKITEKSQAVAFWCDPISGHATLYWYRQILGQGPELLVQFQDESVVDDSQLPKDRFSAERLKGVDSTLKIQPAELGDSAMYLCASSGDRERGYTFGSGTRLTVV.

This chain links TRBV10-3 with TRBJ2-3; TRBD2 matches at 8 bases. The J segment lost 1 base and the V segment lost 5 bases, leaving 8 bases of the junction unmatched. Germline V gives CDR1 ENHRY, CDR2 SYGVKD. This CDR3 region has 16 residues. The CDR3 reads CAISRNGGEGTDTQYF. CDR3 DNA: TGTGCCATCAGTCGTAACGGGGGGGAGGGCACAGATACGCAGTATTTT.

The chain recombines TRBV11-2 with TRBJ2-2; 13 bases line up with TRBD2. The J segment lost 4 bases and the V segment lost 4 bases, leaving 6 bases of the junction unmatched. CDR1 SGHAT and CDR2 FQNNGV come from the germline V gene. This CDR3 spans 17 amino acids. CDR3 region: CASSSFGLAGVTGELFF. CDR3 sequence (DNA): TGTGCCAGCAGCTCCTTCGGACTAGCGGGGGTCACCGGGGAGCTGTTTTTT.

The genes are TRBV7-2 and TRBJ2-5, with D perhaps TRBD2 (8 bases). Between the trimmed V and J ends, which lost 5 bases and 5 bases, there was a span of 18 bases. The germline gives CDR1 SGHTA, CDR2 FQGNSA. This CDR3 region has 15 residues. The CDR3 DNA follows: TGTGCCAGCAGCCAGGGGGGACTAGAGACGGAGACCCAGTACTTC. Amino acids: CASSQGGLETETQYF. The full variable domain, with the rest looked up from reference TRBV7-2 and TRBJ2-5, is GAGVSQSPSNKVTEKGKDVELRCDPISGHTALYWYRQSLGQGLEFLIYFQGNSAPDKSGLPSDRFSAERTGGSVSTLTIQRTQQEDSAVYLCASSQGGLETETQYFGPGTRLLVL.

The chain is built from TRBV3-1 (or the pseudogene TRBV3-2) and TRBJ2-5, with 13 bases that match TRBD2. This CDR3 spans 17 amino acids. Germline V gene sequence: CDR1 LGHDT, CDR2 YNNKEL (reference sequence). Losses at the gene ends were 1 base for V and 2 bases for J; bases not matched to a gene: 4. CDR3 nucleotide sequence: TGTGCCAGCAGCCAAGGAGAGGGACTAGCGGGGCAAGAGACCCAGTACTTC. This codes for CASSQGEGLAGQETQYF.

In DNA, the CDR3 is TGCAGCGCCCTGACAGCCTCGCGATCTGCACAGTATTTT. Protein sequence: CSALTASRSAQYF. This chain connects TRBV29-1 to TRBJ2-3, with a possible D match to TRBD1 (5 bases). V was pared by 7 bases and J by 12 bases, with 23 bases between. The CDR3 has 13 amino acids. CDR1 is SQVTM, CDR2 ANQGSEA, per germline.

This CDR3 reads CASSLGVGEDIQYF. The CDR3 DNA is TGTGCCAGCAGCTTAGGTGTGGGAGAAGACATTCAGTACTTC. The chain links TRBV11-3 to TRBJ2-4; D is possibly TRBD2 (5 bases). Germline CDR1 reads SGHNT; CDR2 reads YENEEA. CDR3 length equals 14 residues. Trimming stripped 1 base from V and 8 bases from J, with 12 bases between.

This clone has just a few counts. CDR3 nucleotides: TGTGCCACCAGCAGAGTGAGACAGGCGAACACTGAAGCTTTCTTT. The encoded protein is CATSRVRQANTEAFF. The chain combines TRBV15 with TRBJ1-1, with D possibly being TRBD1 (6 bases). The germline V and J ends were trimmed by 1 base and 1 base, with 10 bases remaining between them. The CDR3 is 15 amino acids. Germline CDR1 is LNHNV and CDR2 is YYDKDF (reference sequence).

This clone has more than one count but fewer than ten. The chain's CDR3 is CASSTPTSDTRNTIYF. In DNA form, the CDR3 reads TGTGCCAGCAGTACCCCCACCTCGGACACCAGAAACACCATATATTTT. The chain couples TRBV6-2 or TRBV6-3 to TRBJ1-3, with D tentatively TRBD1 (5 bases). CDR3 length: 16 amino acids. In germline, CDR1 is MNHEY, CDR2 SVGEGT. Trimming took 5 bases from V and 5 from J, leaving 19 bases between them.

The gene calls are TRBV25-1 and TRBJ2-7; 7 nucleotides match TRBD1. The CDR3 runs 16 residues. From germline, CDR1 is MGHDK and CDR2 SYGVNS. J was trimmed by 1 base and V by 2 bases; bases with no gene match: 8. CDR3 nucleotides: TGTGCCAGCAGTGAACACACAGGGGCCCCGTCCTACGAGCAGTACTTC. This translates into CASSEHTGAPSYEQYF.

This clone was seen more than once but under ten times. This rearrangement joins TRBV30 to TRBJ2-7; 14 nucleotides match TRBD2. Per the germline V gene, CDR1 is GTSNPN and CDR2 is SVGIG (reference sequence). The CDR3 consists of 18 residues. The V and J ends lost 2 bases and 5 bases, in that order; junction bases with no gene match: 14. The CDR3: CAWSLVRLAGGPLNEQYF. As DNA, the CDR3 is TGTGCCTGGAGTTTAGTACGACTAGCGGGAGGGCCTCTGAACGAGCAGTACTTC.

The V call is TRBV7-9, the J call TRBJ2-7; D is uncertain. The length of the CDR3 is 11 residues. CDR1 and CDR2 (germline): SEHNR, FQNEAQ (reference sequence). V lost 4 bases and J 5 bases, leaving 6 bases between the germline ends. The DNA for the CDR3 is TGTGCCAGCAGCTCTAGAAACGAGCAGTACTTC. Translated: CASSSRNEQYF.

The chain is built from TRBV18 and TRBJ1-1; no clear D. Germline V gene lookup returns CDR1 KGHSH and CDR2 LQKENI. The CDR3 is made up of 13 amino acids. V shed 3 bases and J shed 1 base, with 6 bases lying between them. CDR3 protein: CASSPLANTEAFF. The CDR3, as DNA: TGTGCCAGCTCACCGTTGGCGAACACTGAAGCTTTCTTT.

This clone was found many times. The chain has TRBV4-1 and TRBJ2-1; tentative D call: TRBD1 (5 bases). Trimming removed 1 base at V and 7 bases at J, with 11 bases between. The CDR3 has 14 residues. Germline V CDR1 and CDR2: MGHRA, YSYEKL. The CDR3, as DNA: TGCGCCAGCAGCCAAGCTTTTCCAGGGAATGAGCAGTTCTTC. Translated, it gives CASSQAFPGNEQFF.

This clone was detected only a few times. The genes are TRBV5-1 and TRBJ1-2, with 11 nucleotides matching TRBD1. V dropped 1 base and J dropped 6; count of bases not matched to a gene: 2. Germline V gene sequence: CDR1 SGHRS, CDR2 YFSETQ. There are 14 residues in the CDR3. The CDR3 loop is CASSLSGQGDGYTF. The DNA of the CDR3 is TGCGCCAGCAGCTTGTCGGGACAGGGGGATGGCTACACCTTC.

The V gene is TRBV19, the J gene TRBJ2-1; 14 bases are shared with TRBD2. V was pared by 5 bases and J by 3 bases, with 6 bases of the junction left unmatched. Germline V gene data show CDR1 as LNHDA and CDR2 as SQIVND (reference sequence). The CDR3 loop spans 17 amino acids. The CDR3 DNA reads TGTGCCAGTAGTTTGACTAGCGGGAGGGCTCTCTACAATGAGCAGTTCTTC. This translates into CASSLTSGRALYNEQFF.

The chain carries TRBV7-3 and TRBJ2-3; D remains unclear. The CDR3 loop spans 14 amino acids. Per germline, CDR1 SGHTA and CDR2 FQGTGA. V lost 0 bases to trimming and J lost 3 bases, with 7 bases between them. CDR3 region: CASSLTVGTDTQYF. The CDR3 DNA reads as TGTGCCAGCAGCTTAACGGTCGGGACAGATACGCAGTATTTT.

In its sample, this clone was seen a few times. The chain carries TRBV7-2 and TRBJ2-1; 9 positions agree with TRBD1. The V segment lost 4 bases and the J segment 2 bases; nucleotides outside the gene matches: 9. CDR3 length: 17 residues. Germline-derived CDR1 and CDR2 are SGHTA and FQGNSA. The CDR3, as DNA: TGTGCCAGCAGCTCCGTAACAGGGGGCATTACCTACAATGAGCAGTTCTTC. Amino acids: CASSSVTGGITYNEQFF. Using reference TRBV7-2 and TRBJ2-1 for the parts outside the CDR3, the full variable domain is GAGVSQSPSNKVTEKGKDVELRCDPISGHTALYWYRQSLGQGLEFLIYFQGNSAPDKSGLPSDRFSAERTGGSVSTLTIQRTQQEDSAVYLCASSSVTGGITYNEQFFGPGTRLTVL.

The chain carries TRBV28 and TRBJ1-2; 9 bases align to TRBD1. V shed 2 bases and J 4 bases; nucleotides not matched to a gene: 17. There are 19 residues in the CDR3. The germline V gene has CDR1 MDHEN and CDR2 SYDVKM. The DNA of the CDR3 is TGTGCCAGCAGTTTACTTAGGGTCTGGGACAGGGCAGAGAGCTATGGCTACACCTTC. It yields the protein CASSLLRVWDRAESYGYTF.